This entry concerns a single TCR beta chain. Its antigen is unidentified. TCRdb re-called the 5' RACE reads; every CDR3 protein appears as one record, without DNA. Here the sample table reports more than 300,000 distinct CDR3 sequences. This sample is part of a study of monozygotic twins with inflammatory bowel disease. Broader study findings: Healthy co-twins, by inverse Simpson, had higher TCRbeta diversity than their siblings with IBD.

The CDR3 consists of 14 residues. From germline, CDR1 is SGHRS and CDR2 YFSETQ. This clonotype was obtained from a human donor with ulcerative colitis or Crohn's disease, or a healthy co-twin of an affected twin (not recorded which). The gene calls are TRBV5-1 and TRBJ1-5. The sample consisted of blood. CDR3 amino acids: CASSLDPSNQPQHF.